The present T cell receptor beta chain was sequenced within a study of brain metastases from non-small cell lung cancer. Study-wide results and limits: Compared with primary tumors, brain metastases showed less T-cell infiltration. Paired brain metastases and primary tumors largely shared TCR repertoires. In about 62% of brain metastases, T-cell clones were expanded compared with matched primary tumors.

In regard to this clone: The antigen remains unidentified.

The CDR3 spans 15 residues. The V segment lost 2 bases and the J segment 1 base; nucleotides outside the gene matches: 0. The germline V gene encodes CDR1 MNHEY and CDR2 SVGEGT. Clones were sequenced by immunoSEQ multiplex PCR, and TCRdb holds only the in-frame ones, with some missing. The data contain roughly 4,900 clones, 85% of them seen just once; the ten biggest clones take up about 6%. The sequence derives from a donor aged 40 or over with non-small cell lung cancer. This chain joins TRBV6-2 or TRBV6-3 and TRBJ1-1; the match to TRBD1 covers 11 bases. The sample taken for sequencing was primary lung tumor tissue. The CDR3 nucleotides read TGTGCCAGCAGTTACGGGACAGGGGGGAACACTGAAGCTTTCTTT. Its protein product is CASSYGTGGNTEAFF.